This entry lists 23 T cell receptor beta chains sequenced from one sample in a study of cytomegalovirus exposure and HLA in healthy donors. The PCR had 60 Vbeta and 13 Jbeta primers. Assay: immunoSEQ multiplex PCR; the TCRdb copy retains only in-frame clones and omits some. The table has fewer than 150,000 clones, 65% to 90% seen once. Sequencing input: PBMCs. The receptors shown here come from a female donor in good health and CMV-seronegative.

Here the CDR3 reads CASSLFAGEEDTQYF. In nucleotides, the CDR3 is TGTGCCAGCAGCTTATTCGCGGGAGAGGAAGATACGCAGTATTTT. The rearrangement joins TRBV11-2 to TRBJ2-3; 7 nucleotides match TRBD2. Trimming took 2 bases from V and 5 from J; bases not matched to a gene: 7. From germline, CDR1 is SGHAT and CDR2 FQNNGV. This CDR3 spans 15 amino acids.

This clone has only one observation. V gene TRBV9 combines with J gene TRBJ2-3, with D perhaps TRBD2 (5 bases). Per germline, CDR1 SGDLS and CDR2 YYNGEE. This CDR3 is 14 amino acids long. The germline V and J ends were trimmed by 0 bases and 2 bases, with 7 bases remaining between them. This CDR3 reads CASSVADYTDTQYF. The CDR3 nucleotides read TGTGCCAGCAGCGTAGCCGACTACACAGATACGCAGTATTTT.

The chain employs TRBV29-1 and TRBJ2-7, with no clear D. In germline, CDR1 is SQVTM, CDR2 ANQGSEA. CDR3 size: 11 residues. Trimming cost V 7 bases and J 0 bases, with 7 bases left between them. This CDR3 reads CSATGSYEQYF. In nucleotides, the CDR3 is TGCAGCGCTACCGGCTCCTACGAGCAGTACTTC.

The chain links TRBV7-9 to TRBJ1-5; D possibly corresponds to TRBD1 (5 bases). The CDR3 is 15 amino acids. The germline V and J ends were trimmed by 4 bases and 6 bases, with 16 bases remaining between them. Germline CDR1 and CDR2: SEHNR and FQNEAQ (reference sequence). Written as DNA, the CDR3 is TGTGCCAGCAGCTCCTCAGGGAATATGGGTCAGCCCCAGCATTTT. Translated: CASSSSGNMGQPQHF.

This chain connects TRBV2 to TRBJ2-1, with TRBD1 as a possible D gene (5 bases). CDR1 is SNHLY, CDR2 FYNNEI, per germline. There are 17 residues in the CDR3. Trimming took 6 bases from V and 0 from J, leaving 18 bases between them. For the CDR3, the DNA is TGTGCCAGCAGCAAAGATGGGGCCTTAAGCTCCTACAATGAGCAGTTCTTC. Translation: CASSKDGALSSYNEQFF.

In its sample, this clone was seen a few times. The CDR3 coding sequence is TGTGCCAGCAGTAGACGGGCTGAAGCTTTCTTT. Translating it yields CASSRRAEAFF. The V and J genes are TRBV28 and TRBJ1-1; D unresolved. The CDR3 spans 11 residues. The ends were cut back, 5 bases at V and 6 bases at J, with 7 bases in the middle. Germline CDR1 is MDHEN and CDR2 is SYDVKM.

V is TRBV28 and J is TRBJ1-2, with TRBD1 matching over 9 bases. V was clipped by 8 bases and J by 5 bases; unmatched bases: 0. In germline, CDR1 is MDHEN, CDR2 SYDVKM. The length of the CDR3 is 11 residues. The CDR3: CASGTGYGYTF. For the CDR3, the DNA is TGTGCCAGCGGGACAGGGTATGGCTACACCTTC.

This clone was detected once. The genes are TRBV5-1 and TRBJ2-1; 9 bases match TRBD2. The ends lost 0 bases at V and 8 bases at J; junction bases unmatched: 9. The CDR3 loop spans 16 amino acids. Looked up from germline, CDR1 is SGHRS and CDR2 is YFSETQ. The CDR3 region has the DNA TGCGCCAGCAGCTTGGCCATTCTAGCGGGGTGGGATGAGCAGTTCTTC. It codes for CASSLAILAGWDEQFF.

CDR3 coding DNA: TGTGCCAGCAGCTTGGTCTCGGGACAGGGGTCCTACGAGCAGTACTTC. It yields the protein CASSLVSGQGSYEQYF. The V and J genes are TRBV5-6 and TRBJ2-7; 10 positions match TRBD1. Germline-derived CDR1 and CDR2 are SGHDT and YYEEEE. V lost 0 bases and J lost 1; bases outside the gene matches: 4. The CDR3 has 16 residues.

V is TRBV18 and J is TRBJ1-1; 9 nucleotides align to TRBD1. The CDR3 is 16 residues long. The V gene's germline CDR1 is KGHSH and CDR2 LQKENI. V lost 6 bases and J lost 0; bases outside the gene matches: 8. The CDR3 region has the DNA TGTGCCAGCTCCCTACAGGGACAGGGCCTGAACACTGAAGCTTTCTTT. This translates into CASSLQGQGLNTEAFF.

The chain employs TRBV18 and TRBJ1-1, with unresolved D. V lost 2 bases and J 6 bases, leaving 13 bases between the germline ends. CDR1 and CDR2 (germline): KGHSH, LQKENI. The CDR3 is 14 residues long. The CDR3: CASSPKSERPEAFF. As DNA, the CDR3 is TGTGCCAGCTCACCAAAGTCCGAGCGACCTGAAGCTTTCTTT.

The rearrangement links TRBV11-2 to TRBJ1-5, with 10 bases that match TRBD1. Germline trimming cut 5 bases from V and 3 bases from J; bases unmatched to any gene: 10. Germline V gene sequence: CDR1 SGHAT, CDR2 FQNNGV. The CDR3 has 17 residues. The chain's CDR3 is CASSPGQGQANNQPQHF. The CDR3 region has the DNA TGTGCCAGCAGCCCGGGACAGGGGCAGGCGAACAATCAGCCCCAGCATTTT.

This sequence joins TRBV28 and TRBJ2-1; D unclear. CDR3 length: 13 amino acids. V lost 2 bases to trimming and J lost 8 bases, with 10 bases between them. Germline CDR1 MDHEN, CDR2 SYDVKM. Here the CDR3 reads CASSLRPSDEQFF. The CDR3 DNA follows: TGTGCCAGCAGTTTAAGGCCCAGCGATGAGCAGTTCTTC. Full variable domain (rest looked up from reference TRBV28 and TRBJ2-1): DVKVTQSSRYLVKRTGEKVFLECVQDMDHENMFWYRQDPGLGLRLIYFSYDVKMKEKGDIPEGYSVSREKKERFSLILESASTNQTSMYLCASSLRPSDEQFFGPGTRLTVL.

This sequence joins TRBV5-8 and TRBJ2-7; D call uncertain. The CDR3 runs 11 residues. Germline V gene sequence: CDR1 SGHTS, CDR2 YDEGEE. V dropped 4 bases and J dropped 3 bases, with 5 bases sitting between them. Here the CDR3 reads CASSLYYEQYF. The CDR3, as DNA: TGTGCCAGCAGCCTTTACTACGAGCAGTACTTC. Complete variable domain (other parts from reference TRBV5-8 and TRBJ2-7): EAGVTQSPTHLIKTRGQQATLRCSPISGHTSVYWYQQALGLGLQFLLWYDEGEERNRGNFPPRFSGRQFPNYSSELNVNALELEDSALYLCASSLYYEQYFGPGTRLTVT.

This clone was seen once. The chain joins TRBV6-1 to TRBJ2-7; 11 positions agree with TRBD2. The CDR3 covers 15 residues. V trimming: 3 bases; J trimming: 5 bases; junction bases outside the gene matches: 6. Per the germline V gene, CDR1 is MNHNS and CDR2 is SASEGT. The CDR3 is CASSDPPLAGDEQYF. The CDR3 DNA reads TGTGCCAGCAGTGACCCCCCACTAGCGGGAGACGAGCAGTACTTC.

The V call is TRBV5-1, the J call TRBJ1-2, with 11 bases fitting TRBD1. The CDR3 contains 16 residues. Per the germline V gene, CDR1 is SGHRS and CDR2 is YFSETQ. The V gene end was trimmed by 4 bases and the J gene end by 4 bases; junction bases not matched to a gene: 9. For the CDR3, the DNA is TGCGCCAGCAGCGACGCACCGGGACAGGGGGGCTATGGCTACACCTTC. Encoded protein: CASSDAPGQGGYGYTF.

The gene calls are TRBV25-1 and TRBJ2-5; 9 positions agree with TRBD1. Per germline, CDR1 MGHDK and CDR2 SYGVNS. Trimming at V came to 10 bases and at J to 4 bases, leaving 16 bases not matched to a gene. The CDR3 length is 16 residues. This CDR3 reads CATSSILLTGGETQYF. In nucleotides, the CDR3 is TGTGCCACCTCCTCTATCCTCTTGACAGGGGGAGAGACCCAGTACTTC.

This clone showed up just a few times. This sequence joins TRBV28 and TRBJ1-5; D remains unclear. Trimming took 6 bases from V and 4 from J, leaving 16 bases between them. CDR3 size: 15 residues. Germline CDR1 MDHEN, CDR2 SYDVKM. The chain's CDR3 is CASRTSGLGNQPQHF. In nucleotides, the CDR3 is TGTGCCAGCAGGACCAGCGGTCTTGGAAATCAGCCCCAGCATTTT. Complete variable domain (other parts from reference TRBV28 and TRBJ1-5): DVKVTQSSRYLVKRTGEKVFLECVQDMDHENMFWYRQDPGLGLRLIYFSYDVKMKEKGDIPEGYSVSREKKERFSLILESASTNQTSMYLCASRTSGLGNQPQHFGDGTRLSIL.

This clone ranks as medium-sized (0.01 to 0.1%). The chain combines TRBV30 with TRBJ1-1; D is possibly TRBD1 (5 bases). CDR3 length: 14 amino acids. Germline CDR1 is GTSNPN and CDR2 is SVGIG (reference sequence). Trimming left V 5 bases short and J 4 bases short, with 17 bases between. DNA for the CDR3: TGTGCCTGGGATCTTATATCAGGGCTCACTGAAGCTTTCTTT. This codes for CAWDLISGLTEAFF. Based on the CDR3 plus reference TRBV30 and TRBJ1-1, the full variable domain is SQTIHQWPATLVQPVGSPLSLECTVEGTSNPNLYWYRQAAGRGLQLLFYSVGIGQISSEVPQNLSASRPQDRQFILSSKKLLLSDSGFYLCAWDLISGLTEAFFGQGTRLTVV.

This chain connects TRBV29-1 to TRBJ2-5, with 14 nucleotides matching TRBD2. CDR3 length: 15 amino acids. The J segment lost 4 bases and the V segment lost 7 bases, leaving 8 bases of the junction unmatched. Germline V gene lookup returns CDR1 SQVTM and CDR2 ANQGSEA. Here the CDR3 reads CSAPGLAGGGETQYF. CDR3 nucleotide sequence: TGCAGCGCCCCAGGACTAGCGGGAGGTGGAGAGACCCAGTACTTC.

V usage is TRBV5-6 and J usage is TRBJ1-4; tentative D call: TRBD1 (5 bases). CDR1 is SGHDT, CDR2 YYEEEE, per germline. The germline V and J ends were trimmed by 0 bases and 4 bases, with 10 bases remaining between them. This CDR3 contains 15 residues. CDR3 DNA sequence: TGTGCCAGCAGCTTGGTGGGGAGGGGTAATGAAAAACTGTTTTTT. Protein sequence: CASSLVGRGNEKLFF. Based on the CDR3 plus reference TRBV5-6 and TRBJ1-4, the full variable domain is DAGVTQSPTHLIKTRGQQVTLRCSPKSGHDTVSWYQQALGQGPQFIFQYYEEEERQRGNFPDRFSGHQFPNYSSELNVNALLLGDSALYLCASSLVGRGNEKLFFGSGTQLSVL.

The chain employs TRBV7-9 and TRBJ2-5; D perhaps matches TRBD2 (7 bases). V lost 5 bases and J 4 bases, leaving 20 bases between the germline ends. The germline CDR1 and CDR2 sequences are SEHNR and FQNEAQ (reference sequence). The CDR3 has 16 residues. The CDR3 is CASSLPRGGLGETQYF. The CDR3 coding sequence is TGTGCCAGCAGCCTACCGAGGGGGGGCCTTGGAGAGACCCAGTACTTC.

This clone showed up just a few times. The sample holds other DNA sequences that translate to the same CDR3. The chain joins TRBV5-1 to TRBJ2-7, with TRBD2 as a possible D gene (5 bases). V lost 0 bases, J lost 7 bases, and 11 bases lay in between. This CDR3 has 13 amino acids. Germline values: CDR1 SGHRS, CDR2 YFSETQ. For the CDR3, the DNA is TGCGCCAGCAGCTTGGGGCCCCGCGGGGAGCAGTACTTC. It translates to CASSLGPRGEQYF.